What follows is one T cell receptor (beta chain) and its context. As yet, its antigen is unknown. Cells sorted as Tregs were CD4+, CD25+ and CD127-/low. Study-wide results and caveats: Tumor Tregs overlapped most with tumor, then blood, naive CD4+ cells. Larger-cohort validation covered only one TCR beta V-J rearrangement.

Full-length variable regions came from constant-region reverse primers plus semi-nested Nested Universal Primer A PCR. TCRdb analysed the 5' RACE reads with MiXCR anew, one entry per CDR3 protein. Of about 43,000 distinct CDR3 sequences listed, 22% are singletons. The germline V gene has CDR1 SGHTA and CDR2 FQGNSA. The CDR3 consists of 18 residues. The V gene end was trimmed by 6 bases and the J gene end by 5 bases; junction bases not matched to a gene: 19. The sequenced material came from Tregs sorted from a lymph node. This sequence originates from a female donor with breast cancer. The chain is built from TRBV7-2 and TRBJ2-5; 9 bases align to TRBD2. The CDR3 region is CASSRKSAGGLESETQYF. DNA for the CDR3: TGTGCCAGCAGTCGTAAATCCGCGGGGGGGCTCGAATCCGAGACCCAGTACTTC.